Listed here are 8 T cell receptor beta chains from one sample, sequenced in a study of blood T cell repertoires in COVID-19. The table came from immunoSEQ multiplex PCR; TCRdb's copy has only in-frame clones and leaves some out. The table records 30,000 to 40,000 clones, approximately 86% of them present only once. Sequencing was performed on peripheral blood. These receptors all stem from a man aged 55 to 70 with acute or convalescent COVID-19.

This chain joins TRBV5-1 and TRBJ2-1; D possibly corresponds to TRBD2 (5 bases). The ends were cut back, 4 bases at V and 4 bases at J, with 9 bases in the middle. Germline V gene lookup returns CDR1 SGHRS and CDR2 YFSETQ. The CDR3 loop spans 13 amino acids. The CDR3 DNA follows: TGCGCCAGCAGCCTGGACTCTTACAATGAGCAGTTCTTC. Amino acid sequence: CASSLDSYNEQFF. The whole variable domain, filled in from reference TRBV5-1 and TRBJ2-1, reads KAGVTQTPRYLIKTRGQQVTLSCSPISGHRSVSWYQQTPGQGLQFLFEYFSETQRNKGNFPGRFSGRQFSNSRSEMNVSTLELGDSALYLCASSLDSYNEQFFGPGTRLTVL.

The chain employs TRBV30 and TRBJ1-1; D may be TRBD1 (6 bases). Deletions cut 7 bases from V and 5 bases from J, with 11 bases between. CDR3 size: 11 residues. The germline V gene has CDR1 GTSNPN and CDR2 SVGIG (reference sequence). For the CDR3, the DNA is TGTGCCTCCACAACAGGGACTGAAGCTTTCTTT. Amino acid sequence: CASTTGTEAFF.

The CDR3, as DNA: TGTGCCACCAGTCGGCAGGGGAGTCAGCCCCAGCATTTT. It is translated as CATSRQGSQPQHF. V is TRBV24-1 and J is TRBJ1-5; the D gene is possibly TRBD1 (6 bases). The CDR3 length is 13 residues. The germline V and J ends were trimmed by 6 bases and 6 bases, with 11 bases remaining between them. Germline assignment: CDR1 KGHDR and CDR2 SFDVKD.

The J gene is TRBJ2-7, the V gene TRBV19; D might be TRBD1 (6 bases). The CDR3 contains 13 residues. Trimming left V 8 bases short and J 0 bases short, with 11 bases between. Germline V lookup: CDR1 LNHDA, CDR2 SQIVND (reference sequence). CDR3 DNA: TGTGCCAGTGCCGGGACACGCTCCTACGAGCAGTACTTC. This sequence encodes CASAGTRSYEQYF.

The CDR3 coding sequence is TGCGCCAGCAGCTTGGCCTTTGGCTTGAACACTGAAGCTTTCTTT. It specifies CASSLAFGLNTEAFF. The rearrangement links TRBV5-1 to TRBJ1-1; D remains ambiguous. CDR3 length equals 15 residues. In germline, CDR1 is SGHRS, CDR2 YFSETQ. Trimming shortened V by 0 bases and J by 0 bases, and 9 bases separated the two germline ends.

The chain recombines TRBV7-9 with TRBJ1-1; D is uncertain. This CDR3 has 12 residues. CDR1 SEHNR and CDR2 FQNEAQ come from the germline V gene (reference sequence). V was shortened by 1 base and J by 8 bases, with 8 bases between the two germline ends. The CDR3 DNA sequence: TGTGCCAGCAGCTTAGGGACTGGCGAAGCTTTCTTT. Translated: CASSLGTGEAFF. The full variable domain, with the rest looked up from reference TRBV7-9 and TRBJ1-1, is DTGVSQNPRHKITKRGQNVTFRCDPISEHNRLYWYRQTLGQGPEFLTYFQNEAQLEKSRLLSDRFSAERPKGSFSTLEIQRTEQGDSAMYLCASSLGTGEAFFGQGTRLTVV.

The chain has TRBV2 and TRBJ2-1; D may be TRBD2 (5 bases). The CDR3 sequence is 15 residues long. V was trimmed by 3 bases and J by 4 bases, leaving 13 bases between them. Germline V gene lookup returns CDR1 SNHLY and CDR2 FYNNEI. The CDR3: CASSDIPRLYNEQFF. CDR3 coding DNA: TGTGCCAGCAGTGATATACCAAGACTATACAATGAGCAGTTCTTC.

The chain has TRBV10-3 and TRBJ2-3, with 8 bases matching TRBD1. The junction had 6 bases not matched to a gene; V was cut back by 2 bases and J by 2 bases. CDR1 is ENHRY, CDR2 SYGVKD, per germline. The CDR3 sequence is 16 residues long. The CDR3 is CAISEGTGPYTDTQYF. CDR3 bases: TGTGCCATCAGTGAGGGGACAGGACCTTACACAGATACGCAGTATTTT.